Listed below are T cell receptor beta chains from one sample, sequenced in a study of control samples from healthy donors and cancer patients. Repertoires were generated with immunoSEQ multiplex PCR, while TCRdb's copy carries only in-frame clones and drops some. The sample shows about 84,000 clones, roughly 82% of them seen only once. Sequenced sample: PBMCs. The receptor set was obtained from a man aged 60-69 years with head and neck cancer. CDR3s include the opening cysteine and the closing phenylalanine or tryptophan. D genes are given only for firm matches. Rows give clone size only sometimes, using once, few, many, or a class for an expanded clone.

abundance | d_gene | j_gene | v_gene | CDR3nt | CDR3aa
- | - | TRBJ1-3 | TRBV5-1 | TGCGCCAGCAGCTTTGAAAACACCATATATTTT | CASSFENTIYF
- | TRBD1 | TRBJ1-5 | TRBV5-1 | TGCGCCAGCAGCTTGGCAGGGACAGAATATCAGCCCCAGCATTTT | CASSLAGTEYQPQHF
once | - | TRBJ2-3 | TRBV28 | TGTGCCAGCAGTTTATACCAGACAGATACGCAGTATTTT | CASSLYQTDTQYF
- | - | TRBJ2-5 | TRBV27 | TGTGCCAGCAGTTTTAGTGGAGAGACCCAGTACTTC | CASSFSGETQYF
- | TRBD1 | TRBJ2-1 | TRBV7-2 | TGTGCCAGCAGGCAAAAAGGGGACAGGGAGGGTGAGCAGTTCTTC | CASRQKGDREGEQFF
- | - | TRBJ2-7 | TRBV27 | TGTGCCAGCAGTTTAGGTTCCTACTACGAGCAGTACTTC | CASSLGSYYEQYF
- | - | TRBJ1-4 | TRBV7-8 | TGTGCCAGCAGCTTAAGCACAGGGCGAAATGAAAAACTGTTTTTT | CASSLSTGRNEKLFF
- | TRBD2 | TRBJ2-7 | TRBV3-1/TRBV3-2 | TGTGCCAGCAGCCAGAAGGGGGTAGCGGGATCAAACTACGAGCAGTACTTC | CASSQKGVAGSNYEQYF
once | TRBD1 | TRBJ2-1 | TRBV11-3 | TGTGCCAGCAGCTTCGGACAGGGGAGGAATGAGCAGTTCTTC | CASSFGQGRNEQFF
- | - | TRBJ2-5 | TRBV7-9 | TGTGCCAGCAGCCCGTGGCACCTTAGGGTCAGAAGCCAAGAGACCCAGTACTTC | CASSPWHLRVRSQETQYF
- | - | TRBJ2-6 | TRBV7-9 | TGTGCCAGCAGCTCTGGGGCCAACGTCCTGACTTTC | CASSSGANVLTF
- | - | TRBJ1-1 | TRBV6-5 | TGTGCCAGCAGTCGGCGGGGTACTGAAGCTTTCTTT | CASSRRGTEAFF
- | TRBD1 | TRBJ1-4 | TRBV19 | TGTGCCAGTAGTCCCTCAATTCCGGGGGGGGACAGTGGTGAAAAACTGTTTTTT | CASSPSIPGGDSGEKLFF
few | - | TRBJ1-4 | TRBV9 | TGTGCCAGCAGCCCCGGCGGGGGGGCGAGAGAAAAACTGTTTTTT | CASSPGGGAREKLFF
- | - | TRBJ1-2 | TRBV28 | TGTGCCAGCAGTTTTATCCCCAGGATGGGAGGCTACACCTTC | CASSFIPRMGGYTF
- | - | TRBJ1-1 | TRBV18 | TGTGCCAGCTCACCAAACAGACCGGAAGCTTTCTTT | CASSPNRPEAFF
few | TRBD2 | TRBJ2-7 | TRBV7-8 | TGTGCCAGCAGAACTAGCGGCTCCTACGAGCAGTACTTC | CASRTSGSYEQYF
once | TRBD1 | TRBJ1-1 | TRBV2 | TGTGCCAGCAGCCTGGGACAGGGGAACACTGAAGCTTTCTTT | CASSLGQGNTEAFF
- | TRBD1 | TRBJ2-3 | TRBV3-1/TRBV3-2 | TGTGCCAGCAGCCAAGCCGGGACAGCCGTTAATACGCAGTATTTT | CASSQAGTAVNTQYF
once | - | TRBJ2-6 | TRBV4-2 | TGTGCCAGCAGCCAAGTGAGGGGTTTAGGAACTGGGGCCAACGTCCTGACTTTC | CASSQVRGLGTGANVLTF
- | - | TRBJ2-7 | TRBV4-2 | TGTGCCAGCAGCCGAGTAGGGAACGCGTACGAGCAGTACTTC | CASSRVGNAYEQYF
- | TRBD1 | TRBJ1-4 | TRBV18 | TGTGCCAGCTCACCACGGCAGGGGGCGGATGAAAAACTGTTTTTT | CASSPRQGADEKLFF
- | TRBD2 | TRBJ2-2 | TRBV5-4 | TGTGCCAGCAGCTCAGCGGGAGGTCAGACCGGGGAGCTGTTTTTT | CASSSAGGQTGELFF
- | TRBD2 | TRBJ2-7 | TRBV14 | TGTGCCAGCAGCCGACGGACGAGCGGGGCCGAGCAGTACTTC | CASSRRTSGAEQYF
- | - | TRBJ2-5 | TRBV18 | TGTGCCAGCTCACCACCTAACAGAGAAGAGACCCAGTACTTC | CASSPPNREETQYF
- | TRBD1 | TRBJ1-2 | TRBV27 | TGTGCCAGCAGTTTCCGAAGGACAGGCGTTGGCTACACCTTC | CASSFRRTGVGYTF
- | - | TRBJ2-1 | TRBV6-5 | TGTGCCAGCTTAAGGGGATCAGGGGGGGATGAGCAGTTCTTC | CASLRGSGGDEQFF
- | - | TRBJ2-3 | TRBV28 | TGTGCCAGCATCGACGGAGGGGCGGGGCGGGGCACAGATACGCAGTATTTT | CASIDGGAGRGTDTQYF
- | TRBD2 | TRBJ2-3 | TRBV9 | TGTGCCAGCAGCGTAGCCGCGGGAGGGCCGTCAGGAGATACGCAGTATTTT | CASSVAAGGPSGDTQYF
few | - | TRBJ2-3 | TRBV4-1 | TGCGCCAGCAGCCCGTACGGGTTTGTCTCTGTTTCCAAGACAGATACGCAGTATTTT | CASSPYGFVSVSKTDTQYF
- | TRBD2 | TRBJ2-1 | TRBV30 | TGTGCCTGGACCCCCGGGACTAGCGGAAACCTTGCACAGTTCTTC | CAWTPGTSGNLAQFF
- | - | TRBJ1-1 | TRBV11-1 | TGTGCCAGCAGCTTAACCTTGAACACTGAAGCTTTCTTT | CASSLTLNTEAFF
- | - | TRBJ1-5 | TRBV18 | TGTGCCAGCTCACCATCTAGGGCTGAAGGAACTCAGCCCCAGCATTTT | CASSPSRAEGTQPQHF
- | - | TRBJ1-3 | TRBV5-6 | TGTGCCAGCAGGGGTACCGGAAACACCATATATTTT | CASRGTGNTIYF
- | TRBD1 | TRBJ1-5 | TRBV5-1 | TGCGCCAGCAGCTTGACAGGGGAATATCAGCCCCAGCATTTT | CASSLTGEYQPQHF
- | TRBD2 | TRBJ2-1 | TRBV18 | TGTGCCAGCTCACCGTGGCCCTTTGCGGGAGGCCTCGTAGGCAATGAGCGGTTCTTC | CASSPWPFAGGLVGNERFF
- | - | TRBJ2-3 | TRBV11-3 | TGTGCCAGCAGCCCAAGGGGGGCAGATACGCAGTATTTT | CASSPRGADTQYF
- | TRBD2 | TRBJ2-1 | TRBV10-3 | TGTGCCATCAGTGGCCCTTGGGCGGGAGGCGTGAATGAGCAGTTCTTC | CAISGPWAGGVNEQFF
few | - | TRBJ1-1 | TRBV29-1 | TGCAGCGTGACGGTGAACACTGAAGCTTTCTTT | CSVTVNTEAFF
few | - | TRBJ2-3 | TRBV5-1 | TGCGCCAGCAGCCCCCGGCCCCGGGAGACAGATACGCAGTATTTT | CASSPRPRETDTQYF